This T cell receptor (beta chain) originates from a study of cytomegalovirus exposure and HLA in healthy donors. Study-level information: According to later analysis, the same platform produced the 120 validation and about 700 first-cohort repertoires.

Assay used: immunoSEQ multiplex PCR; TCRdb lists only in-frame clones, some missing. The sample has roughly 150,000 clones; roughly 96% are singletons. The study, taken as a whole, reports: In vitro checks showed that three CMV-associated chains really do target CMV antigens. More than 150 TCR beta chains were listed as cytomegalovirus-associated.

To note about this clone: Its antigen is unknown.

From the 120-subject validation cohort, which was separate from the roughly 700-subject first cohort, the donors were drawn. V was pared by 7 bases and J by 2 bases, with 11 bases between. In germline, CDR1 is MNHEY, CDR2 SVGAGI. This CDR3 region has 13 residues. The clonotype originates from a woman aged 18-29 years in good health and CMV-seronegative. Sequencing was carried out using PBMCs. The V gene is TRBV6-5, the J gene TRBJ1-1, with D tentatively TRBD1 (6 bases). The CDR3 is CASTRTVNTEAFF. DNA for the CDR3: TGTGCCAGCACTCGGACAGTCAACACTGAAGCTTTCTTT.